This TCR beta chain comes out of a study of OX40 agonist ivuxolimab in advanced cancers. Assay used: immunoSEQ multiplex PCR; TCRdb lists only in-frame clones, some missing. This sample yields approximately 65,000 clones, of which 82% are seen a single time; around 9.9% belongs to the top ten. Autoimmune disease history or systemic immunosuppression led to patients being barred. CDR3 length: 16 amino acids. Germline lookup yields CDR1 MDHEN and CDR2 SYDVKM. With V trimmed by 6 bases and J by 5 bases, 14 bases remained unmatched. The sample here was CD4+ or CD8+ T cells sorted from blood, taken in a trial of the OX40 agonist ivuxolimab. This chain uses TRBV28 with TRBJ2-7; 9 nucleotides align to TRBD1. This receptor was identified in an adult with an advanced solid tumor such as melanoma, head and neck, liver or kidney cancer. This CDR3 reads CASSLGGTGRGHEQYF. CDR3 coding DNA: TGTGCCAGCAGCTTGGGGGGGACAGGGAGAGGCCACGAGCAGTACTTC. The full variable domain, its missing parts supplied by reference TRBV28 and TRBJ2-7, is DVKVTQSSRYLVKRTGEKVFLECVQDMDHENMFWYRQDPGLGLRLIYFSYDVKMKEKGDIPEGYSVSREKKERFSLILESASTNQTSMYLCASSLGGTGRGHEQYFGPGTRLTVT.